The 10 T cell receptor beta chains reported below all come from one sample, sequenced in a study of molecular identifiers for immune sequencing clone quantification. TCRdb ran MiXCR on the PCR reads and lists one entry per CDR3 protein. The sample has approximately 550,000 distinct CDR3 sequences; 25% are singletons. The sample taken for sequencing was naive CD8+ T cells from blood, with Jurkat cell RNA spiked in. Documented subset: FACS-sorted CD8+CD4-CCR7+CD45RA+ naive T cells. These receptors all stem from a human donor in good health. Some libraries in this study had Jurkat cell RNA spiked in.

The sample holds many counts of this clonotype. This chain links TRBV10-3 with TRBJ1-5; D call uncertain. The V gene lost 3 bases and the J gene lost 7 bases, with 13 bases spanning the gap. CDR3 length: 14 residues. Germline CDR1 ENHRY, CDR2 SYGVKD. The chain's CDR3 is CAISDPQVGQPQHF. The CDR3 DNA reads TGTGCCATCAGTGACCCTCAAGTCGGCCAGCCCCAGCATTTT.

This clonotype was counted ten times or more. The chain is built from TRBV6-5 and TRBJ2-7; 9 nucleotides agree with TRBD2. Trimming took 0 bases from V and 3 from J; bases not matched to a gene: 9. The CDR3 contains 17 residues. In germline, CDR1 is MNHEY, CDR2 SVGAGI. The CDR3 sequence: CASSYSRLAGADYEQYF. The CDR3 coding sequence is TGTGCCAGCAGTTACTCGAGGTTAGCGGGGGCGGACTACGAGCAGTACTTC.

The chain links TRBV27 to TRBJ1-1; 7 bases line up with TRBD1. The CDR3 runs 14 residues. Trimming removed 6 bases from V and 4 bases from J; junction bases left unmatched: 8. Germline-derived CDR1 and CDR2 are MNHEY and SMNVEV (reference sequence). As DNA, the CDR3 is TGTGCCAGCAGGGCGACAGGGACCGTCACTGAAGCTTTCTTT. It translates to CASRATGTVTEAFF.

This clonotype was seen at least ten times. This rearrangement joins TRBV20-1 to TRBJ2-7; tentative D call: TRBD2 (6 bases). Germline CDR1 reads DFQATT; CDR2 reads SNEGSKA (reference sequence). V shed 3 bases and J shed 0 bases, with 12 bases lying between them. The CDR3 covers 14 residues. CDR3 loop: CSASVREASYEQYF. CDR3 nucleotides: TGCAGTGCTAGTGTGAGGGAGGCCTCCTACGAGCAGTACTTC.

This chain joins TRBV2 and TRBJ2-7; 9 bases align to TRBD1. In germline, CDR1 is SNHLY, CDR2 FYNNEI. After removal of 4 bases from V and 6 bases from J, the junction contained 10 bases not matched to a gene. The CDR3 sequence is 15 residues long. CDR3 loop: CASSGIDRGTGEQYF. CDR3 DNA sequence: TGTGCCAGCAGTGGAATCGACAGGGGGACTGGCGAGCAGTACTTC.

The chain couples TRBV6-2 or TRBV6-3 to TRBJ2-7; the D gene is possibly TRBD1 (5 bases). V was pared by 0 bases and J by 3 bases, with 15 bases between. There are 16 residues in the CDR3. In germline, CDR1 is MNHEY, CDR2 SVGEGT. CDR3 nucleotides: TGTGCCAGCAGTTACTCAGAAACGACAGCGTACTACGAGCAGTACTTC. Translating it yields CASSYSETTAYYEQYF.

There are many counts of this clonotype. At one of its ends the junction is not consistent with the germline gene, which may arise from a read error. V usage is TRBV7-8 and J usage is TRBJ2-7; possibly TRBD1 or TRBD2 for D (5 bases each). This CDR3 is 14 amino acids long. The V gene's germline CDR1 is SGHVS and CDR2 FQNEAQ. This chain's CDR3 is CASSLVGVGPLSVF. Written as DNA, the CDR3 is TGTGCCAGCAGCTTAGTTGGCGTGGGACCATTGTCCGTCTTC.

The chain combines TRBV7-6 with TRBJ2-6; no definite D call. V lost 4 bases to trimming and J lost 3 bases, with 10 bases between them. The CDR3 extends over 15 amino acids. Germline V gene sequence: CDR1 SGHVS, CDR2 FNYEAQ. CDR3 protein: CASSSGSVGANVLTF. For the CDR3, the DNA is TGTGCCAGCAGCTCTGGCAGCGTTGGGGCCAACGTCCTGACTTTC. The full variable domain, in which reference TRBV7-6 and TRBJ2-6 provide the parts outside the CDR3, is GAGVSQSPRYKVTKRGQDVALRCDPISGHVSLYWYRQALGQGPEFLTYFNYEAQQDKSGLPNDRFSAERPEGSISTLTIQRTEQRDSAMYRCASSSGSVGANVLTFGAGSRLTVL.

There are a few counts of this clonotype. The V and J genes are TRBV4-1 and TRBJ2-1; either TRBD1 or TRBD2 may supply D (6 bases each). The CDR3 spans 16 residues. V was shortened by 1 base and J by 2 bases, with 12 bases between the two germline ends. Germline V lookup: CDR1 MGHRA, CDR2 YSYEKL. CDR3 residues: CASSQVRGPPYNEQFF. CDR3 DNA: TGCGCCAGCAGCCAAGTCCGGGGGCCCCCCTACAATGAGCAGTTCTTC.

This clonotype occurred a few times. The chain recombines TRBV5-5 with TRBJ2-1, with D tentatively TRBD2 (6 bases). Germline V gene sequence: CDR1 SGHKS, CDR2 YYEKEE (reference sequence). V was pared by 4 bases and J by 0 bases, with 8 bases between. The CDR3 consists of 14 residues. This CDR3 is CASSAGRSYNEQFF. The CDR3 DNA reads TGTGCCAGCAGCGCGGGGCGCTCCTACAATGAGCAGTTCTTC.